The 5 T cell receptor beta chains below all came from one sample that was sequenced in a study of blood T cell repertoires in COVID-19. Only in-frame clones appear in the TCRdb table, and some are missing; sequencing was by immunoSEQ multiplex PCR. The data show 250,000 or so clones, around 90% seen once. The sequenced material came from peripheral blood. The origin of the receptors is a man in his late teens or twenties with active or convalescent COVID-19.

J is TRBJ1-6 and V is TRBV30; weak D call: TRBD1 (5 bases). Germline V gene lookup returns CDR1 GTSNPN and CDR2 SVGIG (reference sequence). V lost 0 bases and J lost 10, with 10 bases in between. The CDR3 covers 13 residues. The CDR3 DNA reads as TGTGCCTGGAGTGTGGCAGGGCACTCACCCCTCCACTTT. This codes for CAWSVAGHSPLHF.

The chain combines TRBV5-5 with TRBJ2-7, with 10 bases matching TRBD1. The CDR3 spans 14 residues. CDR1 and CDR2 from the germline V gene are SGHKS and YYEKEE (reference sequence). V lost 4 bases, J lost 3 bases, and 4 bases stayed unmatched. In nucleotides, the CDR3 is TGTGCCAGCAGCCCGGGACAGGGGCTCTACGAGCAGTACTTC. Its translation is CASSPGQGLYEQYF.

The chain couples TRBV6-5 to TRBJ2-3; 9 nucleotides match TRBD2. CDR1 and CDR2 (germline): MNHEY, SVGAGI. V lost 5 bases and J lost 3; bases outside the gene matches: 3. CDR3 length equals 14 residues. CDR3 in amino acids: CASSQREATDTQYF. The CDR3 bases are TGTGCCAGCAGTCAGCGGGAGGCTACAGATACGCAGTATTTT.

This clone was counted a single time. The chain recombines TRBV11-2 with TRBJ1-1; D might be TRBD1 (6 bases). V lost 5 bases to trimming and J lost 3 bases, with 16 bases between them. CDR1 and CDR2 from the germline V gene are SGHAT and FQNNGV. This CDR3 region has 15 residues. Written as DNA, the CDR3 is TGTGCCAGCAGCACCCGGACAGTCGGTTACACTGAAGCTTTCTTT. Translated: CASSTRTVGYTEAFF.

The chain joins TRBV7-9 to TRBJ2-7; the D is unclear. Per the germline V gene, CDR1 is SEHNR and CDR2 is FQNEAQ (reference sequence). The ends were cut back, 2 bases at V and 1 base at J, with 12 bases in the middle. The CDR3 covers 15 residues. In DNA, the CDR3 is TGTGCCAGCAGCTTACGGCCGGGTGCTTCCTACGAGCAGTACTTC. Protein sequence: CASSLRPGASYEQYF.